This T cell receptor (beta chain) was captured by sequencing in a study of blood T cell repertoires in COVID-19. Study-level information: The samples span acute and convalescent COVID-19 from the United States, Italy and Spain.

Trimming removed 6 bases from V and 6 bases from J; junction bases left unmatched: 14. Germline assignment: CDR1 GTSNPN and CDR2 SVGIG (reference sequence). The CDR3 is 15 amino acids. This clone was picked up a small number of times. The protocol was immunoSEQ multiplex PCR, while the TCRdb copy is restricted to in-frame clones and leaves out a portion. The sample records 250,000 to 300,000 clones, about 88% being singletons. This chain connects TRBV30 to TRBJ1-2, with 9 bases that match TRBD1. The source of this sequence is a woman in her 70s with COVID-19, enrolled during active disease. The sequencing sample was made of peripheral blood. The CDR3 DNA reads as TGTGCCTGCCGATCATGGGACAGGGAATGGGATGGCTACACCTTC. Protein: CACRSWDREWDGYTF.